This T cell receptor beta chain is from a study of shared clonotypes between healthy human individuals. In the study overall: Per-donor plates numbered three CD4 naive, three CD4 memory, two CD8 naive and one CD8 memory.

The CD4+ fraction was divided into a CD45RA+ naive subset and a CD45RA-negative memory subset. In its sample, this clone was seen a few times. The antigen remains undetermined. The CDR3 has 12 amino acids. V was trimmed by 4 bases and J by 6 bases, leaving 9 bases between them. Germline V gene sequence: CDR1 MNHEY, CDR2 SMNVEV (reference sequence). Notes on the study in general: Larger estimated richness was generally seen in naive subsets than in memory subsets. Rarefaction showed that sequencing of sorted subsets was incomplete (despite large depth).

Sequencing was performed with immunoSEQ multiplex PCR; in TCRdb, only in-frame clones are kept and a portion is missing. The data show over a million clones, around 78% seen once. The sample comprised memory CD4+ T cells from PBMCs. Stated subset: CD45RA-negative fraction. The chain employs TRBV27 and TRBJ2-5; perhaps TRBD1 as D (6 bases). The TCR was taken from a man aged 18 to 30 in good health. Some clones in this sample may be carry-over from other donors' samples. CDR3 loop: CASSSWDKTQYF. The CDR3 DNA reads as TGTGCCAGCAGTTCGTGGGACAAGACCCAGTACTTC.